This T cell receptor (beta chain) was captured in a study of T cell clonality in common variable immunodeficiency. General observations from the study: Fewer deletions and N-nucleotide insertions were reportedly seen in common variable immunodeficiency TCR beta sequences.

This clone was detected ten times or more. Its target is unknown. The protocol was immunoSEQ multiplex PCR, while the TCRdb copy is restricted to in-frame clones and leaves out a portion. This repertoire lists approximately 45,000 clones without singletons; about 2.2% sits in the top ten. Sequenced input: peripheral blood mononuclear cells. This TCR derives from a person aged 18-69 years in good health.

This CDR3 reads CASSRGGDRGANEQFF. The CDR3 bases that were read are TGCGCCAGCAGCCGTGGGGGGGACAGGGGGGCCAATGAG. The chain employs TRBV5-1 and TRBJ2-1; 11 bases line up with TRBD1. The read falls 3 residues short of the CDR3 end, and the missing part is taken from the germline J gene. The V gene's germline CDR1 is SGHRS and CDR2 YFSETQ. The CDR3 sequence is 16 residues long. Trimming took 4 bases from V and 6 from J; bases not matched to a gene: 9. The full variable domain, completed using reference TRBV5-1 and TRBJ2-1, is KAGVTQTPRYLIKTRGQQVTLSCSPISGHRSVSWYQQTPGQGLQFLFEYFSETQRNKGNFPGRFSGRQFSNSRSEMNVSTLELGDSALYLCASSRGGDRGANEQFFGPGTRLTVL.